In its sample, the clone carrying this T cell receptor beta chain was seen many times. Its antigen is not known. The sample originates from a study of Graves' ophthalmopathy and Graves' hyperthyroidism. Whole-study results and caveats: Blood was where most expanded thyroid clonotypes above 0.001 frequency also turned up.

V shed 6 bases and J shed 2 bases, with 19 bases lying between them. This CDR3 is 16 amino acids long. Germline V gene data show CDR1 as MNHNS and CDR2 as SASEGT. Amplified TCR beta CDR3 regions were obtained using RNA transcripts as template. The first-round RT-PCR employed HTBI primers together with the Qiagen OneStep RT-PCR kit. A multiplex PCR was then performed as the second round. Each CDR3 protein gets one entry after TCRdb re-called the multiplex PCR reads with MiXCR. The sample holds 680,000 or so distinct CDR3 sequences, roughly 20% seen once. Sequencing was done on a sample of peripheral blood. The gene calls are TRBV6-1 and TRBJ2-5, with D possibly matching TRBD1 (5 bases). The source is a woman under 30 with stable Graves' hyperthyroidism. Some clones in this sample may be carry-over from other donors' samples. CDR3 residues: CASRGLSRTIQETQYF. CDR3 coding DNA: TGTGCCAGCAGGGGCCTCTCTCGGACAATTCAAGAGACCCAGTACTTC.